This T cell receptor (beta chain) was retrieved from a study of tumor-infiltrating lymphocytes in primary liver carcinoma. Across the study: Tumors were staged T1-T3 N0M0 and measured roughly 4 to 10 cm across. Findings and limits, study-wide: A significantly higher top-250-clone fraction was recorded for tumors than for blood (p = 0.039).

For blood RNA, unsorted whole blood served as the source, and germline DNA was extracted too. Chronic HBV infection, untreated so far, was present in the patients. From germline, CDR1 is MNHNY and CDR2 SVGAGI (reference sequence). CDR3 size: 17 residues. V trimming: 4 bases; J trimming: 2 bases; junction bases outside the gene matches: 10. Reverse transcription of 500 ng total RNA with a constant-region primer produced TCR beta cDNA. TCR beta libraries came from three nested multiplex PCR rounds using slightly modified ARM-PCR. TRBV1-TRBV30 forward primers paired with a C-beta reverse primer drove the first two PCR rounds, about 10 cycles each. Using its own MiXCR run on the multiplex PCR reads, TCRdb lists one record per CDR3 protein. The table has approximately 340,000 distinct CDR3 sequences, around three fifths seen once. Notes on this clonotype: Its antigen remains unknown.

This chain links TRBV6-6 with TRBJ2-7, with 11 bases matching TRBD1. The sequencing sample was made of peripheral blood. The sequence derives from a man in his forties with primary liver carcinoma and hepatitis B virus infection. CDR3 sequence reads: CASSFTGTGGTTYEQYF. In DNA form, the CDR3 reads TGTGCCAGCAGTTTCACCGGGACAGGGGGTACTACCTACGAGCAGTACTTC.